A selection of T cell receptor beta chains follows, all from one sample in a study of blood T cell repertoires in COVID-19. Here immunoSEQ multiplex PCR was the method, and the copy in TCRdb shows in-frame clones only, minus some. The table includes roughly 350,000 clones, around 89% detected once. Source material: peripheral blood. The source of these receptors is a woman between 45 and 65 years old with active or convalescent COVID-19. Both conserved end residues are part of each CDR3. The D gene is left open where the match is weak. For some rows the clone size is stated as once, few or many, or as a class when expanded; others skip it.

v_gene	abundance	j_gene	d_gene	CDR3nt	CDR3aa
TRBV5-1	.	TRBJ1-1	.	TGCGCCAGCAGCTTCGCCAGGGCGAACACTGAAGCTTTCTTT	CASSFARANTEAFF
TRBV18	once	TRBJ1-1	.	TGTGCCAGCTCACCGGTAGATGTTGAAGCTTTCTTT	CASSPVDVEAFF
TRBV5-1	.	TRBJ2-2	TRBD2	TGCGCCAGCAGCTTAACTAGCGGAAACACCGGGGAGCTGTTTTTT	CASSLTSGNTGELFF
TRBV19	.	TRBJ2-7	TRBD2	TGTGCCAGTAGTATAGGGCGGGGGTACGAGCAGTACTTC	CASSIGRGYEQYF
TRBV19	.	TRBJ1-2	TRBD1	TGTGCCACCCGGGACAGGGGATATTCAGCTAACTATGGCTACACCTTC	CATRDRGYSANYGYTF
TRBV7-3	.	TRBJ1-2	TRBD1	TGTGCCAGCAGCCCGATAGCCGGGACAGGGGTGAATGGCTACACCTTC	CASSPIAGTGVNGYTF
TRBV5-1	once	TRBJ1-2	TRBD1	TGCGCCAGCAGCCCAGGGACAGGGACGACTAACTATGGCTACACCTTC	CASSPGTGTTNYGYTF
TRBV27	.	TRBJ2-7	TRBD2	TGTGCCAGCAGTTTATACCTAGCGGGAGGGCCGGGCGAGCAGTACTTC	CASSLYLAGGPGEQYF
TRBV2	.	TRBJ1-5	.	TGTGCCAGCAGTGTGACGCCGGGGGATCAGCCCCAGCATTTT	CASSVTPGDQPQHF
TRBV10-1	.	TRBJ2-1	TRBD2	TGCGCCATGGGGGGGGCGGGAGGCTCCATCTCCTACAATGAGCAGTTCTTC	CAMGGAGGSISYNEQFF
TRBV24-1	.	TRBJ2-3	TRBD1	TGTGCCACCAGTGATTCGAGGGCAAGGGGGCCCACAGATACGCAGTATTTT	CATSDSRARGPTDTQYF
TRBV29-1	.	TRBJ1-2	TRBD1	TGCAGCGTGGCGAGAGGGACAGACTATGGCTACACCTTC	CSVARGTDYGYTF
TRBV27	.	TRBJ1-2	TRBD1	TGTGCCAGCAGTGGGACAGGTTATGGCTACACCTTC	CASSGTGYGYTF
TRBV6-1	.	TRBJ2-1	.	TGTGCCAGCAGCGAACAGGGTACCCCCTCCTACAATGAGCAGTTCTTC	CASSEQGTPSYNEQFF
TRBV7-3	.	TRBJ2-3	TRBD2	TGTGCCAGCAGCCCGGGCCCTAGCGGGAGACGCACAGATACGCAGTATTTT	CASSPGPSGRRTDTQYF
TRBV2	.	TRBJ1-5	.	TGTGCCAGCAGTGAACAGGGGCTCAGCAATCAGCCCCAGCATTTT	CASSEQGLSNQPQHF
TRBV3-1/TRBV3-2	.	TRBJ1-6	.	TGTGCCAGCAGCCAAGATCGTAACAGGGAGTACTCACCCCTCCACTTT	CASSQDRNREYSPLHF
TRBV19	.	TRBJ2-1	.	TGTGCCAGTAAAGGAGGATACAATGAGCAGTTCTTC	CASKGGYNEQFF
TRBV4-3	.	TRBJ1-4	.	TGCGCCAGCAGCCCTAGACCTAAAACAGGCGAAAAACTGTTTTTT	CASSPRPKTGEKLFF
TRBV30	.	TRBJ1-1	.	TGTGCCTGGAGTGTTAATCGTTGGGGGCAAATGAAAACTGAAGCTTTCTTT	CAWSVNRWGQMKTEAFF
TRBV6-2/TRBV6-3	.	TRBJ2-2	TRBD2	TGTGCCAGCAGCTTAATTCCAGCGGGGGGGCCCACCGGGGAGCTGTTTTTT	CASSLIPAGGPTGELFF
TRBV7-2	.	TRBJ1-1	.	TGTGCCAGCAGCTACAGGGTTAACACTGAAGCTTTCTTT	CASSYRVNTEAFF
TRBV28	.	TRBJ2-7	TRBD2	TGTGCCAGCAGTCCGGGACTAGCGGGAGGGCGTCACGAGCAGTACTTC	CASSPGLAGGRHEQYF
TRBV30	.	TRBJ1-1	TRBD1	TGTGCCTGGCGTAAGGGGGCCCTCGTCCCCCCAGCCGGAACGGCTTTCTTT	CAWRKGALVPPAGTAFF
TRBV5-5	.	TRBJ2-2	.	TGTGCCAGCAGCCCGGCGGATAGTAACACCGGGGAGCTGTTTTTT	CASSPADSNTGELFF
TRBV2	.	TRBJ1-2	TRBD1	TGTGCCAGCAACCTTGACAGGGTGGTTCAGGGCTACACCTTC	CASNLDRVVQGYTF
TRBV11-2	.	TRBJ2-3	TRBD2	TGTGCCAGCAGCTCGCTACTAGCGGGAGGAGCAGATACGCAGTATTTT	CASSSLLAGGADTQYF
TRBV28	.	TRBJ2-1	.	TGTGCCAGCAGGCATAGGAGCTCCTACAATGAGCAGTTCTTC	CASRHRSSYNEQFF
TRBV30	.	TRBJ2-7	TRBD1	TGTGCCTGGAGTACGGGACAGTCCTACGAGCAGTACTTC	CAWSTGQSYEQYF
TRBV5-1	once	TRBJ2-7	TRBD2	TGCGCCAGCAGCCGCCGGGGGACTAGCGGGGGGGCCGAAGATGAGCAGTACTTC	CASSRRGTSGGAEDEQYF
TRBV19	.	TRBJ2-3	.	TGTGCCAGTAGTAACCGCGGCACAGATACGCAGTATTTT	CASSNRGTDTQYF
TRBV6-5	.	TRBJ1-2	TRBD1	TGTGCCAGCAGACGAAGGACAGGGGGCCCTGGCTACACCTTC	CASRRRTGGPGYTF
TRBV19	.	TRBJ1-1	.	TGTGCCAGTACCCGGGGGGGCCGGGCTTTCTTT	CASTRGGRAFF
TRBV7-9	.	TRBJ1-2	.	TGTGCCAGCAGCTTAGGGGGGCCGACCTCCTATGGCTACACCTTC	CASSLGGPTSYGYTF
TRBV15	.	TRBJ2-1	TRBD2	TGTGCCACCAGCAGAAGAAGCGGGAGTGATGATGAGCAGTTCTTC	CATSRRSGSDDEQFF
TRBV6-5	.	TRBJ1-1	.	TGTGCCAGCAGTCAGACAGCGAACACTGAAGCTTTCTTT	CASSQTANTEAFF